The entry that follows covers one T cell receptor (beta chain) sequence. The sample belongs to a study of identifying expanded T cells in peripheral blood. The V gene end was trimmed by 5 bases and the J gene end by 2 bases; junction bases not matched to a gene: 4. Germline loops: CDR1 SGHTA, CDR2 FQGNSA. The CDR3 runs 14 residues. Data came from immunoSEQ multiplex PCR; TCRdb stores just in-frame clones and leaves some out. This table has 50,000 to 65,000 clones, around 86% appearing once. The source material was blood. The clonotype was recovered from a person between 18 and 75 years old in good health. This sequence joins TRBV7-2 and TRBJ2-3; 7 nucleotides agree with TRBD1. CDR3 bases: TGTGCCAGCAGCCCGGGACAGAACACAGATACGCAGTATTTT. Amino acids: CASSPGQNTDTQYF.